Given below is one T cell receptor beta chain in context. What it recognizes is unknown. Amplification of TCR beta CDR3 regions used RNA as the template. TCR CDR3 underwent first-round RT-PCR with the HTBI primer set. TCRdb passed the multiplex PCR reads through MiXCR, listing each CDR3 protein once. The sample holds 490,000 or so distinct CDR3 sequences, roughly 23% seen once. These data originate in a study of T cells in Graves' hyperthyroidism and ophthalmopathy. General study findings and limits: In blood, most of the thyroid clonotypes expanded above 0.001 were also present.

The ends lost 6 bases at V and 6 bases at J; junction bases unmatched: 8. The germline V gene encodes CDR1 MNHNS and CDR2 SASEGT. The CDR3 contains 15 residues. J is TRBJ2-3 and V is TRBV6-1; 11 bases match TRBD2. This TCR derives from a woman in her seventies with Graves' ophthalmopathy. Sequencing was carried out using blood. CDR3: CASREPSGRMDTQYF. The DNA for the CDR3 is TGTGCCAGCAGGGAACCTAGCGGGAGGATGGATACGCAGTATTTT.